This entry lists 9 T cell receptor beta chains sequenced from one sample in a study of T cell repertoires in cytomegalovirus infection. Using its own MiXCR run on the reads, TCRdb lists one record per CDR3 protein. The table records some 600,000 distinct CDR3 sequences, roughly 26% of them present only once. The sequenced material came from CD8+ T cells from PBMCs. These receptors came from a human donor in good health (CMV status not recorded). Some clones in this sample may be carry-over from other donors' samples.

Many counts were recorded for this clonotype. The chain combines TRBV7-6 with TRBJ2-1; D is ambiguous. Germline CDR1 SGHVS, CDR2 FNYEAQ. Deletions cut 5 bases from V and 4 bases from J, with 6 bases between. The CDR3 covers 12 residues. The CDR3 coding sequence is TGTGCCAGCAGCAGAGTATACAATGAGCAGTTCTTC. Its translation: CASSRVYNEQFF.

This clonotype was seen many times. The chain couples TRBV6-2 or TRBV6-3 to TRBJ1-2; TRBD1 is a possible D gene (6 bases). Trimming shortened V by 3 bases and J by 4 bases, and 18 bases separated the two germline ends. The CDR3 runs 16 residues. CDR1 is MNHEY, CDR2 SVGEGT, per germline. CDR3 region: CASSYTDTGIPYGYTF. As DNA, the CDR3 is TGTGCCAGCAGTTATACGGATACAGGGATCCCCTATGGCTACACCTTC.

This clonotype was counted between two and nine times. The CDR3 spells CASSLEAVGNEQFF. CDR3 nucleotide sequence: TGTGCCAGCAGCTTGGAGGCCGTAGGCAATGAGCAGTTCTTC. The V gene is TRBV5-6, the J gene TRBJ2-1; D uncertain. Between the trimmed V and J ends, which lost 0 bases and 6 bases, there was a span of 10 bases. The CDR3 runs to 14 residues. Germline CDR1 reads SGHDT; CDR2 reads YYEEEE.

To note about this clonotype: Being one base from a much bigger clone, this may be a read error. The chain is built from TRBV7-9 and TRBJ1-5, with 9 bases aligning to TRBD1. Germline V lookup: CDR1 SEHNR, CDR2 FQNEAQ (reference sequence). J gave up 9 bases and V 0 bases, and 12 bases lay outside the gene matches. The CDR3 length is 17 residues. DNA of the CDR3: TGTGCCAGCAGCTTAGCCGCCGGAGACAGGGGGGATCGGCCCCAGCATTTT. As protein: CASSLAAGDRGDRPQHF.

This clonotype showed up many times. J is TRBJ2-7 and V is TRBV7-8; 9 bases agree with TRBD1. J lost 4 bases, V lost 5 bases, and 6 bases had no gene match. CDR3 length equals 14 residues. Germline V gene sequence: CDR1 SGHVS, CDR2 FQNEAQ. CDR3 residues: CASSIQGARYEQYF. The CDR3 nucleotides are TGTGCCAGCAGCATACAGGGGGCGCGTTACGAGCAGTACTTC. The full variable domain, rest sourced from reference TRBV7-8 and TRBJ2-7, is GAGVSQSPRYKVAKRGQDVALRCDPISGHVSLFWYQQALGQGPEFLTYFQNEAQLDKSGLPSDRFFAERPEGSVSTLKIQRTQQEDSAVYLCASSIQGARYEQYFGPGTRLTVT.

V and J are TRBV19 and TRBJ2-1; 7 bases line up with TRBD2. This CDR3 has 16 amino acids. The J segment lost 3 bases and the V segment lost 7 bases, leaving 12 bases of the junction unmatched. The germline CDR1 and CDR2 sequences are LNHDA and SQIVND (reference sequence). The CDR3 loop is CASNGGRSGDYNEQFF. The DNA for the CDR3 is TGTGCCAGTAATGGCGGTAGGAGCGGGGACTACAATGAGCAGTTCTTC.

This clonotype was seen a few times. The chain uses TRBV2 and TRBJ2-2, with TRBD2 as a possible D gene (5 bases). Germline V gene lookup returns CDR1 SNHLY and CDR2 FYNNEI. The germline V and J ends were trimmed by 8 bases and 1 base, with 14 bases remaining between them. This CDR3 contains 15 residues. The CDR3 bases are TGTGCCAGCTCGCTGCCGGGAATGAACACCGGGGAGCTGTTTTTT. This encodes CASSLPGMNTGELFF.

In its sample, this clonotype was seen a few times. CDR3 sequence reads: CASSQDRIAPYNEQFF. In nucleotides, the CDR3 is TGTGCCAGCAGCCAAGATCGAATAGCCCCCTACAATGAGCAGTTCTTC. This chain uses TRBV14 with TRBJ2-1; D is undetermined. Trimming left V 0 bases short and J 2 bases short, with 11 bases between. Germline V gene lookup returns CDR1 SGHDN and CDR2 FVKESK. This CDR3 region has 16 residues.

The chain uses TRBV10-3 and TRBJ2-3; the D gene is possibly TRBD1 (5 bases). Deletions cut 11 bases from V and 0 bases from J, with 9 bases between. The CDR3 spans 12 residues. CDR1 ENHRY and CDR2 SYGVKD come from the germline V gene. This chain's CDR3 is CALRGSTDTQYF. In DNA, the CDR3 is TGTGCCCTAAGGGGTAGCACAGATACGCAGTATTTT.